Listed below are T cell receptor beta chains from one sample, sequenced in a study of shared clonotypes between healthy human individuals. Repertoires were generated with immunoSEQ multiplex PCR, while TCRdb's copy carries only in-frame clones and drops some. The table lists around 430,000 clones, more than 75% of them singletons. The sample comprised PBMCs. These receptor sequences come from a woman aged 40 to 55 in good health. Some clones in this sample may be carry-over from other donors' samples. The CDR3 runs from the conserved cysteine through the conserved F or W.

v_call	j_call	cdr3_aa
TRBV7-2	TRBJ2-1	CASSFFGINYNEQFF
TRBV29-1	TRBJ2-5	CSVEIFPASGSLETQYF
TRBV4-3	TRBJ2-2	CASSQEVTGGTGELFF
TRBV2	TRBJ2-7	CASNVWGSSYEQYF
TRBV30	TRBJ2-5	CAWSVQGETQYF
TRBV10-3	TRBJ1-2	CAISEAGYGFGNYGYTF
TRBV30	TRBJ2-2	CAWRNSNTGELFF
TRBV27	TRBJ2-1	CASSRPGRTNNEQFF
TRBV27	TRBJ2-1	CASRQRDLPYNEQFF
TRBV5-1	TRBJ2-3	CASSLATWGTDTQYF
TRBV6-5	TRBJ2-7	CASSYRGGDSYEQYF
TRBV5-6	TRBJ2-1	CASGPLAGVLNEQFF
TRBV7-9	TRBJ2-1	CASSYANEQFF
TRBV11-3	TRBJ2-1	CASSLDTYSDEQFF
TRBV30	TRBJ1-3	CAWSVGSRHSSGNTIYF
TRBV7-2	TRBJ1-5	CASSLDGQGVQSQHF
TRBV18	TRBJ1-2	CASSPRRQDLNYGYTF
TRBV10-3	TRBJ1-2	CAISESIVRDYGYTF
TRBV6-5	TRBJ2-3	CASSYGWGRTDTQYF
TRBV29-1	TRBJ2-7	CSVEGADTYEQYF
TRBV9	TRBJ2-5	CASSVQGAHTETQYF
TRBV18	TRBJ1-1	CASSPIQGEAFF
TRBV4-1	TRBJ2-3	CASSQDTRRTDTQYF
TRBV5-1	TRBJ2-2	CASSFRLTQTANTGELFF
TRBV7-2	TRBJ1-2	CASSLQSGQPRTYGYTF
TRBV5-8	TRBJ2-3	CASSLARGLPTDTQYF
TRBV28	TRBJ2-7	CASSPWGGGSYEQYF
TRBV5-5	TRBJ2-7	CASIPEGDPYAQYF
TRBV2	TRBJ2-7	CASRPGLAFTVQYF
TRBV11-3	TRBJ2-5	CASSLGGDSQETQYF
TRBV25-1	TRBJ2-3	CASSAPTGTGSSTDTQYF
TRBV27	TRBJ1-4	CASRWRAGPGQGERGLFF
TRBV5-1	TRBJ1-5	CASSLWPANSNQPQHF
TRBV9	TRBJ2-1	CASTGTSGNEQFF
TRBV27	TRBJ2-1	CASSFTRGGDEQFF
TRBV5-6	TRBJ1-1	CASSLVLGSAFF
TRBV7-2	TRBJ2-5	CASSFGQAYQETQYF
TRBV27	TRBJ2-1	CASSFQGAYNEQFF
TRBV4-1	TRBJ1-2	CASSQGRVVGYGYTF
TRBV29-1	TRBJ2-7	CSVRTSGTGEQYF
TRBV19	TRBJ2-2	CASSNPGRKIGELFF
TRBV27	TRBJ2-7	CASSSRPPILGEEQYF
TRBV7-6	TRBJ2-3	CASSQLAGGPHDTQYF
TRBV18	TRBJ1-1	CASWEGVENTEAFF
TRBV7-8	TRBJ2-1	CASATGGYNEQFF
TRBV19	TRBJ2-2	CASSPRAGISGELFF